The rows below give T cell receptor beta chains drawn from one sample of a study of T cells in tumors after PD-1 blockade. Method: immunoSEQ multiplex PCR; TCRdb's copy keeps in-frame clones and lacks some. The data contain tens of thousands of clones, approximately 79% of them singletons. The specimen comprised PBMCs, sampled after anti-PD-1 treatment. These receptors originate from a human donor with basal cell carcinoma. The CDR3 runs from the conserved cysteine through the conserved F or W. A D gene is named only where the DNA matches it firmly. A row's size may be missing; if present it is once, few, many or a size class.

j_call d_call clone_size v_call cdr3_nt cdr3_aa
TRBJ1-2 TRBD1 NA TRBV3-1/TRBV3-2 TGTGCCAGCAGCCATCTGACAGGGAACTATGGCTACACCTTC CASSHLTGNYGYTF
TRBJ2-3 NA NA TRBV5-4 TGTGCCAGCAGTTGGGACTTACTCACAGATACGCAGTATTTT CASSWDLLTDTQYF
TRBJ2-1 TRBD2 NA TRBV24-1 TGTGCCACCAGTGATTCACGACTAGCGGGGTACAATGAGCAGTTCTTC CATSDSRLAGYNEQFF
TRBJ2-3 NA NA TRBV24-1 TGTGCCACCAGTGACCCCCAGGGGATCACAGATACGCAGTATTTT CATSDPQGITDTQYF
TRBJ2-3 NA NA TRBV6-5 TGTGCCAGCAGCCTCCGACAAGTCACAGATACGCAGTATTTT CASSLRQVTDTQYF
TRBJ2-3 NA NA TRBV6-1 TGTGCCAGCAGTCAAGTCGGCGGCAGCGGCACAGATACGCAGTATTTT CASSQVGGSGTDTQYF
TRBJ2-7 TRBD1 NA TRBV18 TGTGCCAGCTCACCATCGCCGGGACAGTCCTACGAGCAGTACTTC CASSPSPGQSYEQYF
TRBJ2-5 NA NA TRBV15 TGTGCCACCAGCAGAGATATACAGGGATACCAGTACTTC CATSRDIQGYQYF
TRBJ2-5 TRBD2 once TRBV19 TGTGCCAGTAGGCCCGCGGGGGGCACTACGTACCAAGAGACCCAGTACTTC CASRPAGGTTYQETQYF
TRBJ1-1 NA few TRBV4-1 TGCGCCAGCAGCCAAGTTTGGCCGGGAGGTGACACTGAAGCTTTCTTT CASSQVWPGGDTEAFF
TRBJ2-7 NA NA TRBV5-1 TGCGCCAGCAGCTCAAACCAGGGGGGATACGAGCAGTACTTC CASSSNQGGYEQYF
TRBJ2-7 TRBD2 NA TRBV10-3 TGTGCCATCAGTGAGTCTTTAGCGGGGGGGCCTCGAACTAACGAGCAGTACTTC CAISESLAGGPRTNEQYF
TRBJ2-5 TRBD2 NA TRBV3-1/TRBV3-2 TGTGCCAGCAGCCTACTAGCGGGGGGTCGCGAGACCCAGTACTTC CASSLLAGGRETQYF
TRBJ1-2 NA NA TRBV3-1/TRBV3-2 TGTGCCAGCAGCCAAGAAATCTATGGCTACACCTTC CASSQEIYGYTF
TRBJ2-7 NA NA TRBV24-1 TGTGCCACCAGTGGGTATGGGGAATACGAGCAGTACTTC CATSGYGEYEQYF
TRBJ1-6 NA few TRBV2 TGTGCCAGCAGTACGGGGATTTTTTCACCCCTCCACTTT CASSTGIFSPLHF
TRBJ2-3 TRBD2 NA TRBV4-1 TGCGCCAGCAGCCAAGCCAGCGGGGGGGCAACAGATACGCAGTATTTT CASSQASGGATDTQYF
TRBJ2-7 NA NA TRBV27 TGTGCCAGCAGTTTATCGTCGTCCATTGGGTACGAGCAGTACTTC CASSLSSSIGYEQYF
TRBJ1-5 NA NA TRBV30 TGTGCCTGGAGTCGAGGGGCCAGATGGGGAGATCAGCCCCAGCATTTT CAWSRGARWGDQPQHF
TRBJ2-7 NA once TRBV15 TGTGCCACCAGCAGGGAGATAAAGGGATCCTACGAGCAGTACTTC CATSREIKGSYEQYF
TRBJ2-7 NA NA TRBV7-8 TGTGCCAGCAGCCCACGGGGGATGGGCGAGCAGTACTTC CASSPRGMGEQYF
TRBJ2-7 TRBD1 NA TRBV30 TGTGCCTGGAGCGGAAACAGGGGCTACGAGCAGTACTTC CAWSGNRGYEQYF
TRBJ2-7 TRBD2 NA TRBV6-4 TGTGCCAGCAATCAAAAGCGGGGGTCCTACGAGCAGTACTTC CASNQKRGSYEQYF
TRBJ2-2 NA NA TRBV25-1 TGTGCCAGCAGTGAATGGGGCCGAGGAGCGAACACCGGGGAGCTGTTTTTT CASSEWGRGANTGELFF
TRBJ2-2 NA NA TRBV5-6 TGTGCCAGCAGCTTGCCGTCCGCCGGGGAGCTGTTTTTT CASSLPSAGELFF
TRBJ2-7 NA NA TRBV27 TGTGCCAGCAGTTTACTGGAGGGGTCCTACGAGCAGTACTTC CASSLLEGSYEQYF
TRBJ1-2 NA few TRBV30 TGTGCCTGGAGGGACGGGTTAGGGTATGGCTACACCTTC CAWRDGLGYGYTF
TRBJ1-3 TRBD1 NA TRBV7-8 TGTGCCAGCAGCTTAAAACCCTGGGACAGGGAAGGAAACACCATATATTTT CASSLKPWDREGNTIYF
TRBJ1-2 NA NA TRBV13 TGTGCCAGCAGCCCCGGGGGGGGCCTTTCGTATGGCTACACCTTC CASSPGGGLSYGYTF
TRBJ2-1 TRBD1 NA TRBV6-5 TGTGCCAGCAAGTTGACAGGGGGCTCCTACAATGAGCAGTTCTTC CASKLTGGSYNEQFF
TRBJ2-1 TRBD2 once TRBV10-3 TGTGCCATCAGTGAGCGAACCCTACTAGCGGGGCCCTTGTTCTTC CAISERTLLAGPLFF
TRBJ2-1 TRBD1 NA TRBV5-6 TGTGCCAGCAGCCACTCTCTACAGGGGGCTTTGGATGAGCAGTTCTTC CASSHSLQGALDEQFF
TRBJ2-5 NA NA TRBV30 TGTGCCTGGAGTGTATTTGCAACGACTTCGGGGGGCTGGGAAGAGACCCAGTACTTC CAWSVFATTSGGWEETQYF
TRBJ2-7 TRBD1 NA TRBV10-3 TGTGCCATCACCCCGGGACAGGAGGAGGGCGGGCAGTACTTC CAITPGQEEGGQYF
TRBJ1-2 NA NA TRBV5-1 TGCGCCAGCAGCTTGGGTCAGGGAAACTATGGCTACACCTTC CASSLGQGNYGYTF
TRBJ1-4 TRBD1 NA TRBV7-8 TGTGCCAGCAGCTTATTAGCCAGGGGGCGAGTAACTAATGAAAAACTGTTTTTT CASSLLARGRVTNEKLFF
TRBJ2-4 NA NA TRBV7-9 TGTGCCAGCAGCTTAGGAGATTTACCCCGAGACATTCAGTACTTC CASSLGDLPRDIQYF
TRBJ2-5 NA few TRBV21-1 TGTGCCAGCAGCAAAGGAAGTGGGGCGGAGACCCAGTACTTC CASSKGSGAETQYF
TRBJ1-1 TRBD1 NA TRBV18 TGTGCCAGCTCACCCGGACAGGTAAGGGTTGGCACTGAAGCTTTCTTT CASSPGQVRVGTEAFF
TRBJ2-1 TRBD2 NA TRBV29-1 TGCAGCGTTACTACCGGGACTAGCGGTACAAACAATGAGCAGTTCTTC CSVTTGTSGTNNEQFF
TRBJ2-2 NA NA TRBV5-5 TGTGCCAGCAGGAGCTTAGAGACAGGGAGGACCGGGGAGCTGTTTTTT CASRSLETGRTGELFF
TRBJ1-5 TRBD1 once TRBV19 TGTGCCAGTAGTATAGTCAGGACAGGGGGAAGCAATCAGCCCCAGCATTTT CASSIVRTGGSNQPQHF
TRBJ2-1 TRBD1 NA TRBV9 TGTGCCAGCAGCGTAGATTGGGACAGGGGGGTGGGTGAGCAGTTCTTC CASSVDWDRGVGEQFF
TRBJ1-2 NA few TRBV5-1 TGCGCCAGCAGCATTGAAAGCAGCTATGGCTACACCTTC CASSIESSYGYTF
TRBJ1-4 NA NA TRBV5-5 TGTGCCAGCAGCGGGAGGATAGGAGGGGAAAAACTGTTTTTT CASSGRIGGEKLFF
TRBJ1-4 NA NA TRBV5-6 TGTGCCAGCAGCTTGGTACTCGGGGATAATGAAAAACTGTTTTTT CASSLVLGDNEKLFF
TRBJ2-3 NA NA TRBV6-1 TGTGCCAGCAGTGAAGCGCGGCGGGGATCAGATACGCAGTATTTT CASSEARRGSDTQYF
TRBJ2-7 TRBD1 NA TRBV2 TGTGCCAGCAGTTGGGACAGCTCTTCCTACGAGCAGTACTTC CASSWDSSSYEQYF
TRBJ2-6 TRBD1 once TRBV27 TGTGCCAGCAGTCCCCGGGCAGGGGGCATCTCTGGGGCCAACGTCCTGACTTTC CASSPRAGGISGANVLTF
TRBJ1-5 NA few TRBV7-8 TGTGCCAGCAGCTTAGCGCAGTCACGGGTTAATCAGCCCCAGCATTTT CASSLAQSRVNQPQHF
TRBJ1-1 NA NA TRBV2 TGTGCCAGCAACCCACAGGGCGTCACTGAAGCTTTCTTT CASNPQGVTEAFF
TRBJ2-7 NA NA TRBV5-6 TGTGCCAGCAGCCCAGACCAAGGCGGGGGCGCACTCTACGAGCAGTACTTC CASSPDQGGGALYEQYF
TRBJ1-2 NA NA TRBV11-1 TGTGCCAGCAGCGCCCCGGACAGCTATGGCTACACCTTC CASSAPDSYGYTF
TRBJ2-3 TRBD2 NA TRBV6-1 TGTGCCAGCAGTGAAAGGGCGGGGGGGCTCACAGATACGCAGTATTTT CASSERAGGLTDTQYF
TRBJ2-7 NA NA TRBV5-1 TGCGCCAGCAGCTGGGACGACTACGAGCAGTACTTC CASSWDDYEQYF
TRBJ1-2 NA few TRBV2 TGTGCCAGCAGAAAAGGGAGCTTACAGGGTGGCTACACCTTC CASRKGSLQGGYTF
TRBJ1-6 NA NA TRBV19 TGTGCCAGTAGTATAGAAGCAGGGAGGAACTCACCCCTCCACTTT CASSIEAGRNSPLHF
TRBJ1-1 TRBD1 NA TRBV6-5 TGTGCCAGCATCACAGGGGGGTTGGGCACTGAAGCTTTCTTT CASITGGLGTEAFF
TRBJ2-3 NA NA TRBV30 TGTGCCTGGAGTGTACATGGGGCTGATACGCAGTATTTT CAWSVHGADTQYF
TRBJ2-2 TRBD1 NA TRBV13 TGTGCCAGCAGCTTTGACAGGGTTATGAACACCGGGGAGCTGTTTTTT CASSFDRVMNTGELFF